These 27 T cell receptor beta chains were all obtained from the same sample, sequenced in a study of cytomegalovirus exposure and HLA in healthy donors. Vbeta (60) and Jbeta (13) primers were used in the PCR. Generated by immunoSEQ multiplex PCR, the TCRdb table keeps only in-frame clones and is missing some. This table lists about 140,000 clones. The sequencing sample was made of PBMCs. These receptors were obtained from a male donor in good health and CMV-seronegative.

The chain is built from TRBV4-1 and TRBJ2-7; tentatively, D is TRBD1 (6 bases). Germline-derived CDR1 and CDR2 are MGHRA and YSYEKL. Deletions cut 5 bases from V and 2 bases from J, with 13 bases between. The CDR3 length is 14 residues. CDR3 nucleotides: TGCGCCAGCAGCTCGACAGGCCTTACCTACGAGCAGTACTTC. Amino acids: CASSSTGLTYEQYF.

The chain combines TRBV5-1 with TRBJ1-2, with TRBD1 identical over 7 bases. The CDR3 loop spans 13 amino acids. The trim removed 1 base at V and 6 bases at J, leaving 3 bases unmatched. The germline gives CDR1 SGHRS, CDR2 YFSETQ. The CDR3 spells CASSLNTGDGYTF. As DNA, the CDR3 is TGCGCCAGCAGCTTGAACACAGGGGATGGCTACACCTTC.

This chain links TRBV29-1 with TRBJ1-5; no clear D gene. CDR1 is SQVTM and CDR2 is ANQGSEA in the germline V gene. The CDR3 consists of 12 residues. Deletions cut 7 bases from V and 1 base from J, with 8 bases between. CDR3 DNA sequence: TGCAGCGCGGGTGGCAGCAATCAGCCCCAGCATTTT. It encodes CSAGGSNQPQHF.

V gene TRBV6-5 combines with J gene TRBJ1-6, with 8 positions matching TRBD1. The V segment lost 6 bases and the J segment 5 bases; nucleotides outside the gene matches: 6. Germline values: CDR1 MNHEY, CDR2 SVGAGI. This CDR3 comprises 15 residues. The CDR3 nucleotides read TGTGCCAGCAGGGTACAGGGGGTTGATAATTCACCCCTCCACTTT. Translating gives CASRVQGVDNSPLHF.

The gene calls are TRBV4-2 and TRBJ2-1, with D maybe TRBD1 (6 bases). The length of the CDR3 is 17 residues. The germline V gene encodes CDR1 LGHNA and CDR2 YNFKEQ. Trimming removed 0 bases from V and 7 bases from J, with 19 bases in between. In DNA, the CDR3 is TGTGCCAGCAGCCAAGATTCGGAAGGACCCCAGGGGAATGAGCAGTTCTTC. It is translated as CASSQDSEGPQGNEQFF.

The chain employs TRBV5-4 and TRBJ2-1; possibly TRBD1 for D (6 bases). Germline CDR1 and CDR2: SGHNT and YYREEE (reference sequence). Trimming removed 0 bases from V and 3 bases from J, with 16 bases in between. This CDR3 is 17 amino acids long. Here the CDR3 DNA reads TGTGCCAGCAGCTTGGGCGGGCCACAGGGATTCTACAATGAGCAGTTCTTC. Protein: CASSLGGPQGFYNEQFF. Full variable domain (remainder filled in from reference TRBV5-4 and TRBJ2-1): ETGVTQSPTHLIKTRGQQVTLRCSSQSGHNTVSWYQQALGQGPQFIFQYYREEENGRGNFPPRFSGLQFPNYSSELNVNALELDDSALYLCASSLGGPQGFYNEQFFGPGTRLTVL.

This chain links TRBV5-6 with TRBJ2-7; 9 bases are a match to TRBD2. CDR3 length: 15 amino acids. V gave up 4 bases and J gave up 2 bases; unmatched junction bases: 7. Looked up from germline, CDR1 is SGHDT and CDR2 is YYEEEE. CDR3 sequence: CASSHQTSGPYEQYF. For the CDR3, the DNA is TGTGCCAGCAGCCATCAGACTAGCGGTCCCTACGAGCAGTACTTC.

The V gene is TRBV19, the J gene TRBJ2-1, with a possible D match to TRBD2 (5 bases). The V gene's germline CDR1 is LNHDA and CDR2 SQIVND (reference sequence). There are 14 residues in the CDR3. The germline V and J ends were trimmed by 6 bases and 3 bases, with 12 bases remaining between them. CDR3 sequence reads: CASRGGRYYNEQFF. The CDR3 DNA reads as TGTGCCAGTAGAGGCGGGCGATACTACAATGAGCAGTTCTTC.

The CDR3 sequence: CASSNLIGVPATEAFF. The DNA for the CDR3 is TGTGCCAGTAGTAATCTCATCGGGGTCCCGGCCACTGAAGCTTTCTTT. The chain carries TRBV19 and TRBJ1-1; D not certain. The germline V gene encodes CDR1 LNHDA and CDR2 SQIVND (reference sequence). The V end was cut by 4 bases, the J end by 4 bases, with 19 bases between. This CDR3 spans 16 amino acids. Complete variable domain (other parts from reference TRBV19 and TRBJ1-1): DGGITQSPKYLFRKEGQNVTLSCEQNLNHDAMYWYRQDPGQGLRLIYYSQIVNDFQKGDIAEGYSVSREKKESFPLTVTSAQKNPTAFYLCASSNLIGVPATEAFFGQGTRLTVV.

The chain employs TRBV28 and TRBJ1-2; D remains ambiguous. Trimming took 2 bases from V and 0 from J, leaving 10 bases between them. Per the germline V gene, CDR1 is MDHEN and CDR2 is SYDVKM. The CDR3 is made up of 15 amino acids. The CDR3: CASSLDSWANYGYTF. DNA for the CDR3: TGTGCCAGCAGTTTAGACTCGTGGGCTAACTATGGCTACACCTTC.

Regarding this clone: The same CDR3 is also encoded by other DNA sequences in this sample. V is TRBV5-1 and J is TRBJ2-7; D is uncertain. Trimming left V 0 bases short and J 7 bases short, with 5 bases between. Germline values: CDR1 SGHRS, CDR2 YFSETQ. The CDR3 spans 11 residues. CDR3 sequence reads: CASSLAGEQYF. The CDR3 region has the DNA TGCGCCAGCAGCTTGGCCGGGGAGCAGTACTTC. Supplemented by reference TRBV5-1 and TRBJ2-7, the full variable domain reads KAGVTQTPRYLIKTRGQQVTLSCSPISGHRSVSWYQQTPGQGLQFLFEYFSETQRNKGNFPGRFSGRQFSNSRSEMNVSTLELGDSALYLCASSLAGEQYFGPGTRLTVT.

Concerning this clone: The sample holds other DNA sequences that translate to the same CDR3. The chain carries TRBV7-9 and TRBJ1-5; D gene unclear. The ends were cut back, 2 bases at V and 1 base at J, with 6 bases in the middle. Germline CDR1 reads SEHNR; CDR2 reads FQNEAQ (reference sequence). The CDR3 length is 14 residues. The chain's CDR3 is CASSLPGSNQPQHF. The CDR3 DNA reads as TGTGCCAGCAGCTTACCAGGAAGCAATCAGCCCCAGCATTTT.

The chain is built from TRBV29-1 and TRBJ1-2; the D gene is possibly TRBD1 (6 bases). Germline V gene lookup returns CDR1 SQVTM and CDR2 ANQGSEA. This CDR3 contains 14 residues. V lost 5 bases and J lost 2, with 15 bases in between. The CDR3 coding sequence is TGCAGCGTTCGGGGGGCAGGGGACAACTATGGCTACACCTTC. This translates into CSVRGAGDNYGYTF.

The gene calls are TRBV30 and TRBJ2-7; D might be TRBD1 (6 bases). The V and J ends lost 6 bases and 5 bases respectively, with 17 bases between them. Germline-derived CDR1 and CDR2 are GTSNPN and SVGIG (reference sequence). This CDR3 spans 13 amino acids. CDR3 nucleotides: TGTGCCTGTTCCCCAGGGGTATTTCACGAGCAGTACTTC. Translating gives CACSPGVFHEQYF.

This chain uses TRBV6-5 with TRBJ2-1; 8 bases agree with TRBD1. The CDR3 runs to 15 residues. With V trimmed by 11 bases and J by 3 bases, 12 bases remained unmatched. From germline, CDR1 is MNHEY and CDR2 SVGAGI. This CDR3 reads CAGGAARGHYNEQFF. The CDR3 DNA reads TGTGCCGGCGGTGCGGCCAGGGGGCACTACAATGAGCAGTTCTTC.

This chain joins TRBV6-5 and TRBJ2-2, with 7 bases matching TRBD2. With 3 bases clipped from V and 5 bases from J, the junction kept 9 bases outside the gene matches. Per the germline V gene, CDR1 is MNHEY and CDR2 is SVGAGI. The CDR3 is 16 residues long. For the CDR3, the DNA is TGTGCCAGCAGTTATGAGCCGGGACTACAAACCGGGGAGCTGTTTTTT. The encoded protein is CASSYEPGLQTGELFF.

Here the CDR3 DNA reads TGTGCCAGCAGCTTAGTTGACAGGGTTAATGAAAAACTGTTTTTT. Translating gives CASSLVDRVNEKLFF. The J gene is TRBJ1-4, the V gene TRBV7-2; the match to TRBD1 covers 7 bases. V dropped 1 base and J dropped 4; count of bases not matched to a gene: 3. The CDR3 loop spans 15 amino acids. The germline V gene has CDR1 SGHTA and CDR2 FQGNSA.

This chain uses TRBV25-1 with TRBJ2-2, with D tentatively TRBD1 (5 bases). Per the germline V gene, CDR1 is MGHDK and CDR2 is SYGVNS. The CDR3 extends over 11 amino acids. Trimming took 7 bases from V and 7 from J, leaving 7 bases between them. The DNA for the CDR3 is TGTGCCAGCAAGACAGTCGGGGAGCTGTTTTTT. Its protein is CASKTVGELFF.

The chain employs TRBV10-2 and TRBJ2-7; TRBD2 aligns across 14 bases. The CDR3 spans 15 residues. Per the germline V gene, CDR1 is WSHSY and CDR2 is SAAADI. V lost 6 bases to trimming and J lost 4 bases; unmatched junction nucleotides: 5. DNA of the CDR3: TGCGCCAGCAGAACTGGGACTAGCGGGAGTTACGAGCAGTACTTC. Encoded protein: CASRTGTSGSYEQYF.

The rearrangement uses TRBV9 and TRBJ2-2, with 8 bases fitting TRBD2. The germline V gene has CDR1 SGDLS and CDR2 YYNGEE. The V segment lost 3 bases and the J segment 0 bases; nucleotides outside the gene matches: 1. CDR3 length equals 15 residues. The CDR3 here is CASSGLATNTGELFF. CDR3 DNA sequence: TGTGCCAGCAGCGGACTAGCGACGAACACCGGGGAGCTGTTTTTT.

V and J are TRBV30 and TRBJ2-2, with 9 bases matching TRBD1. Unmatched junction bases numbered 7, after V lost 4 bases and J lost 1 base. Germline V gives CDR1 GTSNPN, CDR2 SVGIG (reference sequence). The CDR3 sequence is 16 residues long. DNA of the CDR3: TGTGCCTGGATACAGGGGGCGCTCGGGAACACCGGGGAGCTGTTTTTT. Encoded protein: CAWIQGALGNTGELFF. Combining the CDR3 with reference TRBV30 and TRBJ2-2 gives the whole variable domain SQTIHQWPATLVQPVGSPLSLECTVEGTSNPNLYWYRQAAGRGLQLLFYSVGIGQISSEVPQNLSASRPQDRQFILSSKKLLLSDSGFYLCAWIQGALGNTGELFFGEGSRLTVL.

The chain links TRBV30 to TRBJ1-1; no reliable D call. The CDR3 is 14 amino acids. CDR1 and CDR2 from the germline V gene are GTSNPN and SVGIG (reference sequence). Trimming took off 2 bases at V and 0 bases at J, with 10 bases between the two ends. Written as DNA, the CDR3 is TGTGCCTGGAGTTCGCCAGTCTTGAACACTGAAGCTTTCTTT. Amino acids: CAWSSPVLNTEAFF.

The V and J genes are TRBV20-1 and TRBJ1-2, with D possibly TRBD1 on 6 matching bases. The V gene lost 4 bases and the J gene lost 8 bases, with 11 bases spanning the gap. Germline lookup yields CDR1 DFQATT and CDR2 SNEGSKA (reference sequence). The CDR3 length is 11 residues. The CDR3 region is CSAKETGGYTF. The CDR3 DNA is TGCAGTGCTAAGGAGACAGGAGGCTACACCTTC.

J is TRBJ1-1 and V is TRBV5-4; D remains ambiguous. Germline V gene lookup returns CDR1 SGHNT and CDR2 YYREEE (reference sequence). The V end was cut by 3 bases, the J end by 0 bases, with 3 bases between. CDR3 length: 12 amino acids. The CDR3 DNA is TGTGCCAGCAGCTATATGAACACTGAAGCTTTCTTT. It encodes CASSYMNTEAFF.

The chain recombines TRBV27 with TRBJ2-1; TRBD2 might be the D (5 bases). The CDR3 has 13 residues. Trimming shortened V by 2 bases and J by 6 bases, and 8 bases separated the two germline ends. The germline gives CDR1 MNHEY, CDR2 SMNVEV (reference sequence). The CDR3 loop is CASSLTGGNEQFF. The CDR3 DNA sequence: TGTGCCAGCAGTTTAACCGGAGGCAATGAGCAGTTCTTC.

This chain connects TRBV6-5 to TRBJ1-6; unclear D gene. This CDR3 has 14 amino acids. The V and J ends lost 4 bases and 4 bases respectively, with 8 bases between them. The germline CDR1 and CDR2 sequences are MNHEY and SVGAGI. The CDR3 DNA follows: TGTGCCAGCAGTTCCGGACTTTATAATTCACCCCTCCACTTT. This codes for CASSSGLYNSPLHF.

V gene TRBV14 combines with J gene TRBJ2-7; D unresolved. The length of the CDR3 is 15 residues. The germline gives CDR1 SGHDN, CDR2 FVKESK. With 2 bases removed from V and 0 bases from J, the gap between germline ends came to 11 bases. The CDR3 region has the DNA TGTGCCAGCAGCCAATACCGACACCTCTCCTACGAGCAGTACTTC. This translates into CASSQYRHLSYEQYF.